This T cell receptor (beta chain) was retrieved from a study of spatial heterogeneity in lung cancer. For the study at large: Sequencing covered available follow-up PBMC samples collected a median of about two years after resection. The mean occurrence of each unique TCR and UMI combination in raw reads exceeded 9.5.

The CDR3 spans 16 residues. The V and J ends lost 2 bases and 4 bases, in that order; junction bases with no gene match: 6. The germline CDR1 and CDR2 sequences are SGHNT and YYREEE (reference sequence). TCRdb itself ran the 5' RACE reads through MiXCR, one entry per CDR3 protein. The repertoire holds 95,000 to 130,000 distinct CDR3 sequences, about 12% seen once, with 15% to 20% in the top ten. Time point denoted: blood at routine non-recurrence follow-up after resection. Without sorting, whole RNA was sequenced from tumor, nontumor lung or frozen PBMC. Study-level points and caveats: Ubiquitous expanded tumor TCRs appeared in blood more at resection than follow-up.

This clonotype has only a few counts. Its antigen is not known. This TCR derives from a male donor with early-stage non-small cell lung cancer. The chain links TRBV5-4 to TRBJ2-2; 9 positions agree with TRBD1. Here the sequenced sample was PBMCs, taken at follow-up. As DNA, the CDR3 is TGTGCCAGCAGCTTTCCGGGACAGGGCAGCACCGGGGAGCTGTTTTTT. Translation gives CASSFPGQGSTGELFF.